Listed below are T cell receptor beta chains from one sample, sequenced in a study of tumor-infiltrating lymphocytes in primary liver carcinoma. TCRdb used MiXCR to reprocess the multiplex PCR reads, holding one entry per CDR3 protein. The sample records 300,000 to 400,000 distinct CDR3 sequences, less than 70% being singletons. The material sequenced was peripheral blood. Receptors originate from a man between 40 and 49 years old with primary liver carcinoma and hepatitis B virus infection. The CDR3 runs from the conserved cysteine through the conserved F or W. The D gene is left open where the match is weak. Expanded clones get a size class; other rows say once, few or many, or leave the size out.

j_gene	d_gene	abundance	v_gene	CDR3aa	CDR3nt
TRBJ2-1	NA	NA	TRBV11-2	CASGQDGPQETQSF	TGTGCCAGCGGCCAGGACGGACCTCAAGAGACCCAGTCCTTC
TRBJ1-3	NA	NA	TRBV5-1	CASSHGSSGSTIYF	TGCGCCAGCAGCCACGGCAGCTCTGGAAGCACCATATATTTT
TRBJ2-1	NA	NA	TRBV11-1	CPSSLFIGAYNEQFF	TGTCCCAGCAGCTTATTCATAGGGGCCTACAATGAGCAGTTCTTC
TRBJ2-1	NA	NA	TRBV6-1	CANSESRRNEQFF	TGTGCCAACAGTGAGTCCCGTCGCAATGAGCAGTTCTTC
TRBJ2-2	TRBD2	many	TRBV10-3	CAISESSSGSPVTGELFF	TGTGCCATCAGTGAGTCGTCTAGCGGGAGCCCGGTCACCGGGGAGCTGTTTTTT
TRBJ2-2	TRBD1	NA	TRBV12-5	CASGQDRDAGELLF	TGTGCTAGTGGTCAAGACAGGGATGCCGGGGAGCTGCTTTTT
TRBJ2-7	NA	few	TRBV28	CASKNPGLSYEQYF	TGTGCCAGCAAAAACCCGGGACTTTCCTACGAGCAGTACTTC
TRBJ1-1	NA	NA	TRBV29-1	CSVEYLAMNTEAFF	TGCAGCGTTGAATATCTCGCCATGAACACTGAAGCTTTCTTT
TRBJ2-5	NA	NA	TRBV28	CASNKPRETQYF	TGTGCCAGCAACAAACCCAGGGAGACCCAGTACTTC
TRBJ2-3	TRBD1	few	TRBV5-4	CASTFPPGDRRHDTQYF	TGTGCCAGCACTTTTCCTCCGGGGGACAGGCGACATGATACGCAGTATTTT
TRBJ2-1	TRBD2	NA	TRBV11-2	CASSRGVAGRMVYEQFF	TGTGCCAGCAGCCGGGGAGTAGCGGGAAGGATGGTCTATGAGCAGTTCTTC
TRBJ2-1	TRBD2	many	TRBV11-2	CASSLAGVSNEQFF	TGTGCCAGCAGCCTAGCGGGAGTCTCCAATGAGCAGTTCTTC
TRBJ1-1	NA	NA	TRBV28	CASTWGGTEAFF	TGTGCCAGCACTTGGGGTGGCACTGAAGCTTTCTTT
TRBJ2-1	TRBD1	few	TRBV30	CAWDGTGRSYNEQFF	TGTGCCTGGGACGGGACAGGACGCTCCTACAATGAGCAGTTCTTC
TRBJ2-7	NA	many	TRBV12-3/TRBV12-4	CASNTEGHEQYF	TGTGCCAGCAACACAGAAGGGCACGAGCAGTACTTC
TRBJ1-4	NA	NA	TRBV11-2	CASRSGTANEKLFF	TGTGCCAGTAGATCCGGGACTGCTAATGAAAAACTGTTTTTT
TRBJ2-7	TRBD1	NA	TRBV10-2	CASSELGQGDYEQYF	TGCGCCAGCAGTGAGTTGGGACAGGGGGACTACGAGCAGTACTTC
TRBJ1-1	TRBD1	many	TRBV4-3	CASSHTYRGGTEAFF	TGCGCCAGCAGCCATACTTACAGGGGGGGGACTGAAGCTTTCTTT
TRBJ1-2	NA	NA	TRBV11-2	CASSLGLGSYGYTF	TGTGCCAGCAGCTTAGGGCTGGGGAGCTATGGCTACACCTTC
TRBJ2-1	NA	many	TRBV10-3	CAISVGSYNEQFF	TGTGCCATCAGCGTAGGTTCCTACAATGAGCAGTTCTTC
TRBJ2-7	TRBD2	NA	TRBV13	CASSLLATTGFQYF	TGTGCCAGCAGCCTACTAGCGACCACCGGGTTCCAGTACTTC
TRBJ1-2	NA	NA	TRBV30	CAWSSGPIYGYTF	TGTGCCTGGAGCTCAGGGCCCATCTATGGCTACACCTTC
TRBJ1-1	NA	NA	TRBV11-2	CASSLDSGADGFF	TGTGCCAGCAGCTTAGATTCCGGGGCTGATGGTTTCTTT
TRBJ2-3	NA	NA	TRBV10-2	CASSERQGGVDTQYF	TGCGCCAGCAGTGAAAGACAGGGAGGAGTAGATACGCAGTATTTT
TRBJ2-5	NA	NA	TRBV11-2	CASSLASGTQYF	TGTGCCAGCAGCTTAGCTTCGGGGACCCAGTACTTC
TRBJ2-3	NA	NA	TRBV11-3	CDSSPVGAATDTQYF	TGTGACAGCAGCCCAGTGGGAGCCGCCACAGATACGCAGTATTTT
TRBJ2-3	NA	few	TRBV13	CASSLGLGRAVDTQYF	TGTGCCAGCAGCTTAGGCCTGGGCAGGGCGGTGGATACGCAGTATTTT
TRBJ2-1	TRBD2	NA	TRBV4-2	CAGSHREGAGVSYNEQFF	TGTGCCGGCAGCCACCGCGAGGGAGCGGGGGTATCTTACAATGAGCAGTTCTTC
TRBJ2-1	NA	many	TRBV6-2/TRBV6-3	CASSIIPNEQFF	TGTGCCAGCAGTATTATCCCAAATGAGCAGTTCTTC
TRBJ2-7	NA	NA	TRBV5-4	CASSSGASVDVQYF	TGTGCCAGCAGCTCGGGCGCGAGTGTCGACGTGCAGTACTTC
TRBJ2-1	TRBD2	NA	TRBV29-1	CSLDSGVAGAYNEQFF	TGCAGCTTAGACTCGGGAGTAGCGGGGGCATACAATGAGCAGTTCTTC
TRBJ2-1	TRBD1	many	TRBV6-1	CAIPGTGLNNEQFF	TGTGCCATCCCCGGGACAGGGTTAAACAATGAGCAGTTCTTC
TRBJ2-1	TRBD2	many	TRBV6-5	CASSYSSGRVNEQFF	TGTGCCAGCAGTTACTCTAGCGGGAGGGTCAATGAGCAGTTCTTC
TRBJ2-1	NA	NA	TRBV11-2	CASSPTGLSYNKQFF	TGCGCCAGCAGCCCAACAGGGCTCTCCTACAATAAGCAATTCTTC
TRBJ1-3	NA	NA	TRBV11-2	CASRYYGSSSRNTIYF	TGTGCCAGCAGATATTACGGGTCGAGCTCTCGAAACACCATATATTTT
TRBJ2-1	NA	medium-sized	TRBV11-2	CASSLIGPFSNEQFF	TGTGCCAGCAGCTTGATTGGCCCCTTCTCCAATGAGCAGTTCTTC
TRBJ2-1	NA	NA	TRBV30	CASRRLRTPNNEQFF	TGTGCCTCGAGGCGCCTGAGGACACCTAACAATGAGCAGTTCTTC
TRBJ2-3	TRBD2	NA	TRBV7-8	CASSYGTSGSPADTQYF	TGTGCCAGCAGCTATGGGACTAGTGGGAGTCCCGCAGATACGCAGTATTTT
TRBJ2-4	NA	NA	TRBV10-3	CPISESNSFDIQYF	TGTCCCATCAGTGAGTCGAACAGCTTTGACATTCAGTACTTC
TRBJ2-7	TRBD2	NA	TRBV12-3/TRBV12-4	CDSNPGLARTYGQYF	TGTGACAGCAACCCCGGACTAGCGAGGACCTACGGGCAGTACTTC
TRBJ2-3	NA	many	TRBV29-1	CSVVVGATDTQYF	TGCAGCGTTGTAGTCGGAGCCACAGATACGCAGTATTTT
TRBJ2-7	TRBD2	NA	TRBV30	CACVGLAGTYEQYF	TGTGCCTGCGTGGGACTAGCGGGGACCTACGAGCAGTACTTC
TRBJ1-2	NA	NA	TRBV11-2	CTGSLEVRDYGYTF	TGTACCGGCAGCTTAGAGGTTAGGGACTATGGCTACACCTTC
TRBJ2-1	NA	few	TRBV13	CASSIRLAHSANEQFF	TGTGCCAGCAGCATCCGACTCGCCCATTCTGCTAATGAGCAGTTCTTC
TRBJ1-3	NA	few	TRBV29-1	CSSGGGGLSAFPPRDSGNTIYF	TGCAGCTCAGGCGGGGGAGGCCTCTCTGCTTTCCCCCCCCGAGACTCTGGAAACACCATATATTTT
TRBJ1-1	NA	NA	TRBV7-9	CASSPPGTITEAFF	TGTGCCAGCAGTCCTCCGGGGACAATCACTGAAGCTTTCTTT
TRBJ2-3	TRBD2	NA	TRBV4-2	CASSQDRELAELFTDTQYF	TGTGCCAGCAGTCAAGATCGAGAACTAGCGGAACTCTTCACAGATACGCAGTATTTT
TRBJ1-1	NA	NA	TRBV11-2	CASGRGTNTEAFF	TGTGCCAGTGGCAGGGGTACGAACACTGAAGCATTCTTT
TRBJ1-1	NA	NA	TRBV11-2	CTSSLTSNTEASF	TGTACCAGCAGTCTGACATCGAACACTGAAGCTTCCTTT
TRBJ1-1	NA	NA	TRBV10-3	CAICDNGGTEAFF	TGTGCCATCTGTGATAACGGGGGTACTGAAGCTTTCTTT
TRBJ2-7	TRBD2	many	TRBV6-5	CASSYGTSFYEQYF	TGTGCCAGCAGTTACGGGACTAGCTTCTACGAGCAGTACTTC